This T cell receptor beta chain is from a study of cytomegalovirus exposure and HLA in healthy donors. The CDR3 runs 17 residues. Germline CDR1 and CDR2: ENHRY and SYGVKD. V lost 3 bases and J lost 3; bases outside the gene matches: 8. TCRdb's table, derived via immunoSEQ multiplex PCR, lists solely in-frame clones and lacks some. The profile shows under 95,000 clones, roughly 88% of them singletons. Material for sequencing was PBMCs. J is TRBJ1-4 and V is TRBV10-3, with 9 bases fitting TRBD1. The TCR sequence derives from a man aged 30-40 years in good health and CMV-seronegative. As DNA, the CDR3 is TGTGCCATCAGTGACCCGGGACAGGGACCTCCTAATGAAAAACTGTTTTTT. Its protein is CAISDPGQGPPNEKLFF.